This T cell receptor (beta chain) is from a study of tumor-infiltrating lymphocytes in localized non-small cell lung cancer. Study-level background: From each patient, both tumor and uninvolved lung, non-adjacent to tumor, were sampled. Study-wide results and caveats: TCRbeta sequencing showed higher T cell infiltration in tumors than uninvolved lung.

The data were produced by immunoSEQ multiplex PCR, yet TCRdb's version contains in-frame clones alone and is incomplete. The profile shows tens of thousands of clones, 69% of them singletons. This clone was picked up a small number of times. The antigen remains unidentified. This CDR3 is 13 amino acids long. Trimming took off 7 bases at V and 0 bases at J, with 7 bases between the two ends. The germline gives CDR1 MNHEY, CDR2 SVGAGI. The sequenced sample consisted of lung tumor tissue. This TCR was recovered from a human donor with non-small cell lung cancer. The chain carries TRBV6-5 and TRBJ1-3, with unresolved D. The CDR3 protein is CASKEASGNTIYF. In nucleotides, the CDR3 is TGTGCCAGCAAGGAGGCCTCTGGAAACACCATATATTTT.